A single T cell receptor (beta chain) is shown here with its context. This record belongs to a study of shared T cell receptors in the human thymus. Some clones are missing from TCRdb's copy, which holds only in-frame ones; the method was immunoSEQ multiplex PCR. This sample yields 500,000 to 750,000 clones, of which roughly 88% are seen a single time; 0.0095% to 0.013% belongs to the top ten. The V gene lost 2 bases and the J gene lost 1 base, with 17 bases spanning the gap. CDR1 is LGHNA, CDR2 YNFKEQ, per germline. CDR3 length equals 18 residues. These same records also appear under a second study, on human thymus T cells.

The clonotype comes from a boy in the first two years of life with a congenital heart defect. Sequenced input: thymocytes. This sequence joins TRBV4-2 and TRBJ2-2; D is possibly TRBD2 (6 bases). CDR3 DNA: TGTGCCAGCAGCCAAAGACCTTGGCGCGGGGAGAACACCGGGGAGCTGTTTTTT. Translation: CASSQRPWRGENTGELFF.